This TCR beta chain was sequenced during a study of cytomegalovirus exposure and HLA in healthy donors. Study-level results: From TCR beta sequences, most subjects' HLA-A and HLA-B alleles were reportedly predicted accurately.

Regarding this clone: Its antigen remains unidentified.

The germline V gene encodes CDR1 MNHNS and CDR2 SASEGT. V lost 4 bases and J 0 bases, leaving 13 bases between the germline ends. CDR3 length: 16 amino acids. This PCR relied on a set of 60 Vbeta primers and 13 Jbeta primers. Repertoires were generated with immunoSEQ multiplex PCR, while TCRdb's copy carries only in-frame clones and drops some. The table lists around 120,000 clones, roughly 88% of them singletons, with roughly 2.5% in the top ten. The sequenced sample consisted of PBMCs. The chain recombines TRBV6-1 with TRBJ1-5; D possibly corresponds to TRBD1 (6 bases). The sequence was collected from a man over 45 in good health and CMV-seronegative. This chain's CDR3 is CASSGGNRDSNQPQHF. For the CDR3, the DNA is TGTGCCAGCAGTGGAGGGAACAGGGATAGCAATCAGCCCCAGCATTTT.